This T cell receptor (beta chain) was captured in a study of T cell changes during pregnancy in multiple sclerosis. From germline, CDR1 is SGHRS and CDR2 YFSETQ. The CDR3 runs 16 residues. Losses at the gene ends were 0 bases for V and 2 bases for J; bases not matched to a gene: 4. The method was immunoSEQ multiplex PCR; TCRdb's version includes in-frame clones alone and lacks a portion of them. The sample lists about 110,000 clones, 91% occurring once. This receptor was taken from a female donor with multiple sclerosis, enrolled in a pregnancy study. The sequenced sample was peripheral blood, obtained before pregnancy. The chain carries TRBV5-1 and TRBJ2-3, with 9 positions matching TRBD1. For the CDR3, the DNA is TGCGCCAGCAGCTTGGAGGGGACAGGGAACACAGATACGCAGTATTTT. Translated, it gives CASSLEGTGNTDTQYF.